This is a list of T cell receptor beta chains from one sample in a study of T-cell reconstitution after alpha-beta-depleted transplantation in children. TCRdb called the PCR reads again in MiXCR, with one record for every CDR3 protein. In the table there are around 190,000 distinct CDR3 sequences, approximately 7% of which are singletons. The material was PBMCs, obtained before TCRalphabeta/CD19-depleted stem cell transplant. These receptors were collected from a boy between 2 and 10 years old with acute lymphoblastic leukemia, due to receive a stem cell transplant. Both conserved end residues are part of each CDR3. A D gene is named only where the DNA matches it firmly. Clone size, where shown, is once, few, many, or a class for clones that have expanded.

>TRBJ2-7|TRBD1|TRBV29-1|many
TGCAGCGTTGAAGAACCGGGACAGGGGGGCGAGCAGTACTTC
CSVEEPGQGGEQYF
>TRBJ2-1|.|TRBV11-2|.
TGTGCCAGCAGCTATGGGGGAAGAGCGCGAGATGAGCAGTTCTTC
CASSYGGRARDEQFF
>TRBJ2-6|.|TRBV9|.
TGTGCCAGCAGCGTTAGACCGAGTGGGGAGTCTGGGGCCAACGTCGTGACTTTC
CASSVRPSGESGANVVTF
>TRBJ2-6|.|TRBV7-8|many
TGTGCCAGCAGCGTCTCTGGGGCCAACGTCCTGACTTTC
CASSVSGANVLTF
>TRBJ2-7|.|TRBV28|many
TGTGCCAGCAGTTTCGGGGACACTTTTGGGGAGCAGTACTTC
CASSFGDTFGEQYF
>TRBJ2-2|TRBD1|TRBV20-1|few
TGCAGTGCTAAAGACAGGGTAGCCGGGGAGCTGTTTTTT
CSAKDRVAGELFF
>TRBJ2-1|.|TRBV12-3/TRBV12-4|many
TGTGCCAGCAGTTTAATCGGCTACAATGAGCAGTTCTTC
CASSLIGYNEQFF
>TRBJ2-1|TRBD1|TRBV7-8|.
TGTGCCAGCAGCTCCCGCCAAGGGGGCCTTAAGTTCTTC
CASSSRQGGLKFF
>TRBJ2-2|.|TRBV15|many
TGTGCCACCAGCAGAGATTTTGACGGACCGAACACCGGGGAGCTGTTTTTT
CATSRDFDGPNTGELFF
>TRBJ2-7|TRBD2|TRBV7-2|many
TGTGCCAGCAGCTTAGCGCGAAATAGCGGGGGGAACTCCTACGAGCAGTACTTC
CASSLARNSGGNSYEQYF
>TRBJ2-3|.|TRBV5-6|many
TGTGCCAGCAGCTTGGTACAGGGTGTCAGAGATACGCAGTATTTT
CASSLVQGVRDTQYF
>TRBJ2-1|.|TRBV2|few
TGTGCCAGCAGCTCGGGGGCCCATGAGCAGTTCTTC
CASSSGAHEQFF
>TRBJ2-3|.|TRBV28|few
TGTGCCAGCAGTTGGGAAACAGGGGGGGGGTTAAGCACAGATACGCAGTATTTT
CASSWETGGGLSTDTQYF
>TRBJ1-1|TRBD1|TRBV12-3/TRBV12-4|many
TGTGCCAGCAGTTGGGGAACAGGGGGAGACACTGAAGCTTTCTTT
CASSWGTGGDTEAFF
>TRBJ2-7|TRBD1|TRBV9|many
TGTGCCAGCAGCGTAGAGCAGGGGGCCGGGAACGAGCAGTACTTC
CASSVEQGAGNEQYF
>TRBJ2-7|.|TRBV5-6|many
TGTGCCAGCAGCTTCGGGACAAACGAGCAGTACTTC
CASSFGTNEQYF
>TRBJ1-5|.|TRBV20-1|.
TGCAGTGCTAGAAGGGACCAGAGGGGGTTTAAGCCCCAGCATTTT
CSARRDQRGFKPQHF
>TRBJ2-1|TRBD2|TRBV20-1|few
TGCAGTGCTTTAGCGGGAGGGCCATCCTACAATGAGCAGTTCTTC
CSALAGGPSYNEQFF
>TRBJ1-6|.|TRBV20-1|many
TGCAGTGCCGTCGGGGGAAATAATTCACCCCTCCACTTT
CSAVGGNNSPLHF
>TRBJ1-2|.|TRBV11-3|few
TGTGCCAGCAGCCCCGCATCAACCACCAACTATGGCTACACCTTC
CASSPASTTNYGYTF
>TRBJ1-2|.|TRBV29-1|.
TGCAGCGCTGACACTCAAAAGCACTATGGCTACACCTTC
CSADTQKHYGYTF
>TRBJ1-1|TRBD1|TRBV5-1|many
TGCGCCAGCAGCGGGACAGGGGTTGAAGCTTTCTTT
CASSGTGVEAFF
>TRBJ2-7|TRBD2|TRBV6-1|many
TGTGCCAGCACTAGGGGACTACAGTCCTACGAGCAGTACTTC
CASTRGLQSYEQYF
>TRBJ2-7|.|TRBV28|many
TGTGCCAGCACCAATGCTTACGAGCAGTACTTC
CASTNAYEQYF
>TRBJ2-1|.|TRBV29-1|many
TGCAGCGTTGTGAGGGGGGACGGAAGTGAGCAGTTCTTC
CSVVRGDGSEQFF
>TRBJ1-6|.|TRBV4-3|.
TGCGCCAGCAGCCAAGACTGGCCCGGGTTCTCACCCCTCCACTTT
CASSQDWPGFSPLHF
>TRBJ2-3|.|TRBV5-5|many
TGTGCCAGCAGCTTCTGGGCCGGGGCGCAGTATTTT
CASSFWAGAQYF
>TRBJ2-5|.|TRBV12-3/TRBV12-4|many
TGTGCCAGCAGTACTCAGAGTCAAGAGACCCAGTACTTC
CASSTQSQETQYF
>TRBJ2-7|.|TRBV10-3|.
TGTGCCATCAGTGAGTCGGCGGCAGGGTACTACGAGCAGTACTTC
CAISESAAGYYEQYF
>TRBJ2-5|.|TRBV5-1|.
TGCGCCAGCTCGGAGGGGGCAGGAGAGACCCAGTACTTC
CASSEGAGETQYF
>TRBJ1-1|TRBD1|TRBV7-2|many
TGTGCCAGCAGCTTACGGACAGGGCCCTACGAGAACACTGAAGCTTTCTTT
CASSLRTGPYENTEAFF
>TRBJ2-3|TRBD2|TRBV20-1|.
TGCAGTGCTGTAGAAAGGGGCCCGGGCGGGAGGATAACAGATACGCAGTATTTT
CSAVERGPGGRITDTQYF
>TRBJ2-7|.|TRBV9|many
TGTGCGCTCTGGGGCGAGGGGTCCCCCTACGAGCAGTACTTC
CALWGEGSPYEQYF
>TRBJ1-2|.|TRBV20-1|many
TGCAGTGCTAGAGTGCCCCCCGGGAACTATGGCTACACCTTC
CSARVPPGNYGYTF
>TRBJ1-1|.|TRBV10-3|many
TGTGCCATCAGTGGGAGGGAGGAAGCTTTCTTT
CAISGREEAFF
>TRBJ1-1|.|TRBV5-6|many
TGTGCCAGCAGCGCGGGAGGGGGAATTGAAGCTTTCTTT
CASSAGGGIEAFF
>TRBJ2-3|.|TRBV7-9|.
TGTGCCAGCAGCTTAGTGACGGGAGTCATAGATACGCAGTATTTT
CASSLVTGVIDTQYF
>TRBJ2-2|.|TRBV4-2|many
TGTGCCAGCAGCCAAGTGGGCCAGGCCTTCTACACCGGGGAGCTGTTTTTT
CASSQVGQAFYTGELFF
>TRBJ2-1|.|TRBV29-1|.
TGCAGCGTTGAAAGAACAGGGCTTGGCAATGAGCAGTTCTTC
CSVERTGLGNEQFF
>TRBJ2-5|.|TRBV10-3|many
TGTGCCACTGCCCTTACACAGGGAGAAGAGACCCAGTACTTC
CATALTQGEETQYF
>TRBJ2-7|.|TRBV5-6|.
TGTGCCAGCAGCTTGGTGTCTGCCAGCTACGAGCAGTACTTC
CASSLVSASYEQYF
>TRBJ1-2|.|TRBV20-1|.
TGCAGTGCTAGAGATGAAGCAGAACAGGGAGCCCTCGACTATGGCTACACCTTC
CSARDEAEQGALDYGYTF
>TRBJ2-7|TRBD2|TRBV7-6|.
TGTGCCAGCAGCTTCAAGCGGGGGGGCGGCTACGAGCAGTCCTTC
CASSFKRGGGYEQSF
>TRBJ2-7|TRBD1|TRBV3-1|.
TGTGCCAGCAGCCAAAGGGACAGCCTCTACGAGCAGTACTTC
CASSQRDSLYEQYF
>TRBJ1-2|.|TRBV2|.
TGTGCCAGCAGGGAAAGTAGGGGAGATCCGTATGGCTACACCTTC
CASRESRGDPYGYTF
>TRBJ2-5|.|TRBV6-2/TRBV6-3|.
TGTGCCAGCAGCCATGCAACCGGGACACCGTACCAAGAGACCCAGTACTTC
CASSHATGTPYQETQYF